This TCR beta chain came from a study of regulatory T cells in long-lasting Graves disease. Arm-PCR of CDR3 regions with iRepertoire HTBI primers generated TCR beta libraries. TCRdb ran MiXCR on the multiplex PCR reads and lists one entry per CDR3 protein. Counted here are around 500,000 distinct CDR3 sequences, roughly 14% occurring once; the ten biggest clones make up more than 8.5%. The sample's time point: newly diagnosed GD, antithyroid drugs for less than 3 months. From PBMCs, RNA was extracted and then used to make the TCR library. General study points: Newly diagnosed Graves' patients exceeded persistent ones in TCR diversity.

Details on this clonotype: The antigen is undetermined.

The CDR3 runs to 15 residues. Germline V CDR1 and CDR2: ENHRY, SYGVKD. V was shortened by 3 bases and J by 3 bases, with 14 bases between the two germline ends. This sample was shared with a second study, whose subject was T cells in Graves' hyperthyroidism and ophthalmopathy.

The sequencing used peripheral blood mononuclear cells (PBMCs), collected at new diagnosis, from a patient treated with antithyroid drugs. This TCR was sampled from a man under 40 with Graves disease. The genes are TRBV10-3 and TRBJ2-5; possible D gene TRBD2, 6 bases. The CDR3 DNA sequence: TGTGCCATCAGTGAACCCGACCGGGGGAAAGAGACCCAGTACTTC. It codes for CAISEPDRGKETQYF.